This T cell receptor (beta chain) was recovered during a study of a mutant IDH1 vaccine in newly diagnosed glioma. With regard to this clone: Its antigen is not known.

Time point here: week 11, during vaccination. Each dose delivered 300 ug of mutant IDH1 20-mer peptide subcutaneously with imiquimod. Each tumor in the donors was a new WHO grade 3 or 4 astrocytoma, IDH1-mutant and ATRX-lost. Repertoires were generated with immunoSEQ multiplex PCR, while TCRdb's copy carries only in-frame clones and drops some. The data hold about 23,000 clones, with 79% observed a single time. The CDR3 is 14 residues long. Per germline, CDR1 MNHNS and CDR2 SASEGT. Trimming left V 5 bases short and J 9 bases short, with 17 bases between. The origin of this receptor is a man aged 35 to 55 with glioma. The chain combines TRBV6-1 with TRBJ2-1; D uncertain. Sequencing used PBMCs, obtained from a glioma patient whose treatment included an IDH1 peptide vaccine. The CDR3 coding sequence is TGTGCCAGCAGTCTCCCAACCCTCCTCGGTGAGCAGTTCTTC. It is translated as CASSLPTLLGEQFF.